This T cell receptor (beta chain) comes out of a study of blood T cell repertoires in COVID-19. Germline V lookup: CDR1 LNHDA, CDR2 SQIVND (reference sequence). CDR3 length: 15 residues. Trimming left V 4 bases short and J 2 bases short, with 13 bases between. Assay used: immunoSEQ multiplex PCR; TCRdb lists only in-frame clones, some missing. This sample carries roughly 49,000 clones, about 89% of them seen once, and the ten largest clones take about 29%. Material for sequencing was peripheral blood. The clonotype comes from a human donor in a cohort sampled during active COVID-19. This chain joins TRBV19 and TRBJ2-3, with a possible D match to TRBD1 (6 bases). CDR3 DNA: TGTGCCAGTAGTAAGGGGGTCGTGGCCACAGATACGCAGTATTTT. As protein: CASSKGVVATDTQYF.